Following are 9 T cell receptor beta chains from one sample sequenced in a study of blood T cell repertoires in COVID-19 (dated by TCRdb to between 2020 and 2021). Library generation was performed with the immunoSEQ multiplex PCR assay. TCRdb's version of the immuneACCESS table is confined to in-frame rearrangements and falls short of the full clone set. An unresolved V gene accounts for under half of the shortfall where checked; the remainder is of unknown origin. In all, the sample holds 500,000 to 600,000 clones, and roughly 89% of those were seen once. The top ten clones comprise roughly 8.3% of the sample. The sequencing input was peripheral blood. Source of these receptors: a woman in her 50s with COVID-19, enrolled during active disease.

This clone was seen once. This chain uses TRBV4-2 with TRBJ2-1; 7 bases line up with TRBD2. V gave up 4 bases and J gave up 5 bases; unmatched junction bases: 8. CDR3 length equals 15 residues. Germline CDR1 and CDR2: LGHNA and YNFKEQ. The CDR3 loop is CASSPTGGGHNEQFF. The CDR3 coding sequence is TGTGCCAGCAGCCCAACTGGGGGGGGACACAATGAGCAGTTCTTC.

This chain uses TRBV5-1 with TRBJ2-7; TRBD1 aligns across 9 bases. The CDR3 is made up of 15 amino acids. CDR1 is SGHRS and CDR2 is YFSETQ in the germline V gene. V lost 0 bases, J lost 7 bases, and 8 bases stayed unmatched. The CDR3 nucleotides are TGCGCCAGCAGCTTGGCCCCGACAGGGGGGCGGGAGCAGTACTTC. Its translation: CASSLAPTGGREQYF.

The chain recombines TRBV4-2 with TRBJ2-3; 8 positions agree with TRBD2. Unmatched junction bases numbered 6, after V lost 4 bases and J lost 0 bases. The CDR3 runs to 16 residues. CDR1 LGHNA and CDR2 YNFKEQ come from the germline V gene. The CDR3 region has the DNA TGTGCCAGCAGCCCTATGATAGCGGGGAGCACAGATACGCAGTATTTT. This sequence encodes CASSPMIAGSTDTQYF.

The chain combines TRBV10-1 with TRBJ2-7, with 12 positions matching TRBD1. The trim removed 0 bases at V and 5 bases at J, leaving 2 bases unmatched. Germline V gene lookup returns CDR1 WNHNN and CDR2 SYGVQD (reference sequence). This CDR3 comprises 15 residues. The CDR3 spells CASSESGTGGHEQYF. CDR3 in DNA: TGCGCCAGCAGTGAGTCCGGGACAGGGGGCCACGAGCAGTACTTC.

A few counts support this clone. DNA for the CDR3: TGCGCCAGCAGCCGAAGTGACAGGCCCAATCAGCCCCAGCATTTT. Protein sequence: CASSRSDRPNQPQHF. The chain couples TRBV4-1 to TRBJ1-5, with D perhaps TRBD1 (6 bases). Germline CDR1 MGHRA, CDR2 YSYEKL. The CDR3 contains 15 residues. The germline V and J ends were trimmed by 4 bases and 3 bases, with 13 bases remaining between them.

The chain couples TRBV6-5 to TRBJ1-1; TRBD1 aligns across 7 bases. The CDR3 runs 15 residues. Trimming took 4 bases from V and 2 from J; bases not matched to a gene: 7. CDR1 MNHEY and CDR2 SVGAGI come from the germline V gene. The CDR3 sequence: CASSLGGTENTEAFF. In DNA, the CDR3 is TGTGCCAGCAGTTTAGGTGGGACAGAAAACACTGAAGCTTTCTTT.

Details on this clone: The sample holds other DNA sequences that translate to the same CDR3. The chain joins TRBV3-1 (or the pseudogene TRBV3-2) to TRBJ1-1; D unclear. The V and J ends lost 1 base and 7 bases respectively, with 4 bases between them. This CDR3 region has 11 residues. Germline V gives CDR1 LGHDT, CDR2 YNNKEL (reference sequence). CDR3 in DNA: TGTGCCAGCAGCCAAGCCGGTGAAGCTTTCTTT. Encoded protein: CASSQAGEAFF.

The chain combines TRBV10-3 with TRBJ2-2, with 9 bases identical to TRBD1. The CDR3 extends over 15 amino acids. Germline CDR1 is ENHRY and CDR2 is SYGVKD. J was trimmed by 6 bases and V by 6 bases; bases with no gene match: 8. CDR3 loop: CAIRTERTGAGELFF. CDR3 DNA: TGTGCCATCAGGACGGAAAGGACAGGGGCCGGGGAGCTGTTTTTT.

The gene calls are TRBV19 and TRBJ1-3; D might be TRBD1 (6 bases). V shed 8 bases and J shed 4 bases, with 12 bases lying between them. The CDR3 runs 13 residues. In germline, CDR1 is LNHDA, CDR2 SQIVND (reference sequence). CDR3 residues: CASAGTPGNTIYF. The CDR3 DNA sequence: TGTGCCAGTGCCGGGACACCAGGAAACACCATATATTTT.